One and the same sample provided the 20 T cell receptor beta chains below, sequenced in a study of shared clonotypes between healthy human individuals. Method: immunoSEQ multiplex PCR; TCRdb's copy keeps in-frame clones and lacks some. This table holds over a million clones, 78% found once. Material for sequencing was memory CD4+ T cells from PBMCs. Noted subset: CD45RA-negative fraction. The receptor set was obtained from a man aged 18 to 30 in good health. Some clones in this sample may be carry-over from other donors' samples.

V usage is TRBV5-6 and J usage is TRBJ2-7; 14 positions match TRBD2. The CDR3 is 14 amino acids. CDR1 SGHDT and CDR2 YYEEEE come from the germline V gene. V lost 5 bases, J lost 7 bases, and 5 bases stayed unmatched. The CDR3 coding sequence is TGTGCCAGCAGGGGACTAGCGGGAGTAGGTGAGCAGTACTTC. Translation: CASRGLAGVGEQYF. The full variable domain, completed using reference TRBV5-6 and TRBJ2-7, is DAGVTQSPTHLIKTRGQQVTLRCSPKSGHDTVSWYQQALGQGPQFIFQYYEEEERQRGNFPDRFSGHQFPNYSSELNVNALLLGDSALYLCASRGLAGVGEQYFGPGTRLTVT.

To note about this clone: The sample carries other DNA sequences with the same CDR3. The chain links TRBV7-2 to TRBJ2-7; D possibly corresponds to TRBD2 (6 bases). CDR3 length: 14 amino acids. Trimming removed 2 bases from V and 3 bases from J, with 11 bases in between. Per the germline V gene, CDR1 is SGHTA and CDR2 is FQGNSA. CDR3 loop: CASSLRRDGYEQYF. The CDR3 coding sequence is TGTGCCAGCAGCTTAAGGCGGGATGGCTACGAGCAGTACTTC. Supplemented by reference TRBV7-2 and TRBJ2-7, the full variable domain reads GAGVSQSPSNKVTEKGKDVELRCDPISGHTALYWYRQSLGQGLEFLIYFQGNSAPDKSGLPSDRFSAERTGGSVSTLTIQRTQQEDSAVYLCASSLRRDGYEQYFGPGTRLTVT.

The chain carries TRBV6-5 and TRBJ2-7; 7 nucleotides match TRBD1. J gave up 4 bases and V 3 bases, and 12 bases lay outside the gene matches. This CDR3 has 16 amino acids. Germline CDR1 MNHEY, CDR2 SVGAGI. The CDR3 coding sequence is TGTGCCAGCAGTTATTCCAACAGGGGATTTGGGTACGAGCAGTACTTC. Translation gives CASSYSNRGFGYEQYF.

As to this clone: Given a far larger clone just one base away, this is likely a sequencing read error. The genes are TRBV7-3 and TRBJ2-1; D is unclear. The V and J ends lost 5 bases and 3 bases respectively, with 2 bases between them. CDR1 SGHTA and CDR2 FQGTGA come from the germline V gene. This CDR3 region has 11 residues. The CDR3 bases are TGTGCCAGCAGCCACTACAATGAGCAGTTCTTC. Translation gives CASSHYNEQFF. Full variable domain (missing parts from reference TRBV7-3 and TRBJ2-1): GAGVSQTPSNKVTEKGKYVELRCDPISGHTALYWYRQSLGQGPEFLIYFQGTGAADDSGLPNDRFFAVRPEGSVSTLKIQRTERGDSAVYLCASSHYNEQFFGPGTRLTVL.

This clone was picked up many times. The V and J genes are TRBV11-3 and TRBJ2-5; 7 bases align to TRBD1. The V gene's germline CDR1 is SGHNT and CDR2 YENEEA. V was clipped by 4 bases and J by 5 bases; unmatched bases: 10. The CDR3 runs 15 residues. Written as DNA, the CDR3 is TGTGCCAGCAGCTCGGGACCGGGACAGAAGGAGACCCAGTACTTC. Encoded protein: CASSSGPGQKETQYF. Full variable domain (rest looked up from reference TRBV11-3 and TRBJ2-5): EAGVVQSPRYKIIEKKQPVAFWCNPISGHNTLYWYLQNLGQGPELLIRYENEEAVDDSQLPKDRFSAERLKGVDSTLKIQPAELGDSAVYLCASSSGPGQKETQYFGPGTRLLVL.

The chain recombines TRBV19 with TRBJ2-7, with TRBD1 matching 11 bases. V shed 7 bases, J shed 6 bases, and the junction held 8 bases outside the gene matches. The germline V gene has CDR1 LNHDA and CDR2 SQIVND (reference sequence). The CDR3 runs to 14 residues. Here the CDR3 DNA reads TGTGCCAGTAACCGCGGACAGGGGGCTGGCGAGCAGTACTTC. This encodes CASNRGQGAGEQYF.

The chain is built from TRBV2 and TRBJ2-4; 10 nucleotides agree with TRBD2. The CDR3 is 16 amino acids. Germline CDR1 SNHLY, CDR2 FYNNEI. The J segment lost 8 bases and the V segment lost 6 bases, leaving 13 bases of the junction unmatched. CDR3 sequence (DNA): TGTGCCAGCAGGCTGGGGCTAGCGGGAGCATACGACATTCAGTACTTC. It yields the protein CASRLGLAGAYDIQYF.

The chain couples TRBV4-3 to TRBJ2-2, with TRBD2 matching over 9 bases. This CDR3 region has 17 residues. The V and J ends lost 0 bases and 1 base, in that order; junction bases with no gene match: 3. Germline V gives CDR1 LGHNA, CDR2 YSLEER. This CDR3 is CASSQDRLAVNTGELFF. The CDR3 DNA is TGCGCCAGCAGCCAAGACCGACTAGCGGTGAACACCGGGGAGCTGTTTTTT.

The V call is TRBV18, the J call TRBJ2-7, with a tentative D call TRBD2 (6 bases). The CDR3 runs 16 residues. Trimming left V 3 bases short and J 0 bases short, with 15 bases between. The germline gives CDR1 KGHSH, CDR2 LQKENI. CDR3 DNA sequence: TGTGCCAGCTCACCCGGAGGAGGGTCGAGCTCCTACGAGCAGTACTTC. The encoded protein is CASSPGGGSSSYEQYF.

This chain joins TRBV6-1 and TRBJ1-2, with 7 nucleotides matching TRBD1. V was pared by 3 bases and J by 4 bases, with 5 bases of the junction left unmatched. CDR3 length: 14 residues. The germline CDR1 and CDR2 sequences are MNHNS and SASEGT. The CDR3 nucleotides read TGTGCCAGCAGTGAGACAGGGCGAGTCTATGGCTACACCTTC. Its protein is CASSETGRVYGYTF.

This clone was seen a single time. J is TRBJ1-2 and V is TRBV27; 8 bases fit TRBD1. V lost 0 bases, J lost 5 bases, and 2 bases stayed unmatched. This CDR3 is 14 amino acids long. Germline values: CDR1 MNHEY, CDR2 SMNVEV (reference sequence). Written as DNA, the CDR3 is TGTGCCAGCAGTTTATCGCAGGGGGCATATGGCTACACCTTC. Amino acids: CASSLSQGAYGYTF.

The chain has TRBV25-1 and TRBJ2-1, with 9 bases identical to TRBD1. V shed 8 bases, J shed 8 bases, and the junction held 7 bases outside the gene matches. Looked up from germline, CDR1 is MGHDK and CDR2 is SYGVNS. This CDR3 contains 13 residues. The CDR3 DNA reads TGTGCCAGCGCCCGGGACAGGGCCGATGAGCAGTTCTTC. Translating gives CASARDRADEQFF. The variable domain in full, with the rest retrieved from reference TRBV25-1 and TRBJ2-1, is EADIYQTPRYLVIGTGKKITLECSQTMGHDKMYWYQQDPGMELHLIHYSYGVNSTEKGDLSSESTVSRIRTEHFPLTLESARPSHTSQYLCASARDRADEQFFGPGTRLTVL.

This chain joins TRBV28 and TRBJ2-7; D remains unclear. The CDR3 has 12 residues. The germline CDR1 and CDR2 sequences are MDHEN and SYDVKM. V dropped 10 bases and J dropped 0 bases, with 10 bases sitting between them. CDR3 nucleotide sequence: TGTGCCACCCACCGTTACTCCTACGAGCAGTACTTC. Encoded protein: CATHRYSYEQYF.

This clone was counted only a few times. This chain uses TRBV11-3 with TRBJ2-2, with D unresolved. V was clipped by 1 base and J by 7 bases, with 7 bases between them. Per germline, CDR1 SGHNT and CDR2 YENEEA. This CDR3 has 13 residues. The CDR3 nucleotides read TGTGCCAGCAGCTTAGGGAGTAACGGGGAGCTGTTTTTT. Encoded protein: CASSLGSNGELFF.

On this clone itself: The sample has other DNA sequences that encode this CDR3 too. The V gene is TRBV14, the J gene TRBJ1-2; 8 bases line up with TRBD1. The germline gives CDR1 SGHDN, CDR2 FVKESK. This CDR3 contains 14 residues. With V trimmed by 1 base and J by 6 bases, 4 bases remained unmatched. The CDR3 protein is CASSQVTGGDGYTF. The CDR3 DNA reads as TGTGCCAGCAGCCAAGTCACAGGGGGGGATGGCTACACCTTC.

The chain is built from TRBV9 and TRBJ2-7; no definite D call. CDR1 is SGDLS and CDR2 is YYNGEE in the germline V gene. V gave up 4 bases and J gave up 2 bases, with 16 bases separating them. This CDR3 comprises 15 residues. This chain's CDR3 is CASSTGPRGAYEQYF. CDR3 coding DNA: TGTGCCAGCAGCACCGGGCCTCGTGGGGCCTACGAGCAGTACTTC.

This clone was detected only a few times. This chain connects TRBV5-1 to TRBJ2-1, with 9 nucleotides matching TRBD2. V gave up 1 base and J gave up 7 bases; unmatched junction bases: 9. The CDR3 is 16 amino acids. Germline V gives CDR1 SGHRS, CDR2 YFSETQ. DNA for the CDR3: TGCGCCAGCAGCTTGATCGTTAGCGGGAGTGGAAATGAGCAGTTCTTC. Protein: CASSLIVSGSGNEQFF.

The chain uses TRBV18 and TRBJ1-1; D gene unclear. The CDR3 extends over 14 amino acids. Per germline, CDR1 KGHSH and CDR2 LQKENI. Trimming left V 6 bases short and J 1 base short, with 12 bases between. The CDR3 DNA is TGTGCCAGCTCCCGGAGCACTTCGAACACTGAAGCTTTCTTT. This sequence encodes CASSRSTSNTEAFF.

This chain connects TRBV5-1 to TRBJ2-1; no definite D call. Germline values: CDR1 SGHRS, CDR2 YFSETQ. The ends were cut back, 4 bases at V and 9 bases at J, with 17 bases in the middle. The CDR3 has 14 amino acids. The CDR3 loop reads CASSPGGRGFEQFF. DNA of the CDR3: TGCGCCAGCAGCCCGGGCGGTAGAGGTTTTGAGCAGTTCTTC.

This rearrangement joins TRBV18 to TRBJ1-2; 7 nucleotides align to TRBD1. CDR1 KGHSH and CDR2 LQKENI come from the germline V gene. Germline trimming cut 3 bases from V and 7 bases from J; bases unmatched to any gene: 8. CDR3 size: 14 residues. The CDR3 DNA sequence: TGTGCCAGCTCACCGGGCAGGGGGTTGCTTGGCTACACCTTC. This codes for CASSPGRGLLGYTF.